This T cell receptor (beta chain) was sequenced in a study of cytotoxic CD8 clonotypes in ibrutinib-treated CLL listed by TCRdb under 2021. As for the study more broadly: The cohort included roughly 15 treatment-naive and 11 to 12 relapsed/refractory patients; under 18 were IGHV unmutated. Partial responses were observed in around 25 patients and complete responses in 2; after a median follow-up of around 68 months, remission was maintained in around 14 patients and progression was observed in roughly twelve. Response samples were obtained after a median of around eleven months of treatment, with a range of roughly 6 to 40 months. On average, each sample had about 260,000 productive templates and almost 95,000 productive rearrangements. Of the approximately 86 people in the trial, 26 had longitudinal samples available. Cryopreserved peripheral blood mononuclear cells were obtained before treatment, at response, and at either sustained remission or disease progression. Patients were still on ibrutinib when every remission and progressive disease sample was collected.

Comments on this clone: The antigen this receptor binds is unknown. One base away there is no much larger clone; base qualities are not given.

Relative to germline, V is missing 6 bases and J is missing 3 bases, with 11 bases of the junction outside any gene match. CDR1 and CDR2 were assigned from the germline V gene (reference sequence) as SGHKS and YYEKEE. The CDR3, from cysteine to phenylalanine, totals 15 residues. The kept DNA is CDR3 alone, 45 bases in frame from the first base. General conclusions and limits of the study: Sampling times were not matched between sustained-remission and progressing patients, and lymph node repertoires were not studied. Clonality increased at ibrutinib response, stayed stable in sustained remission, and fell back toward baseline at progression. Baseline clonality was found to be higher than that of age-matched healthy donors and was strongly correlated with circulating CD8+ T-cell counts. Public clonotypes were rare and either shrank or stayed stable during treatment, and the rise in clonality at ibrutinib response reflected expansion of private clonotypes.

The goal of deep resolution MiSeq sequencing was a depth between 1 in 1 million and 1 in 200,000 T cells, and coverage averaged 10x per clonotype. The immunoSEQ hsTCRB Kit was used to generate the TCR beta libraries. On the authors' methods: ImmunoSEQ Data Assistant and ImmunoSEQ Analyzer were used for data analysis, and V, D and J genes were assigned according to IMGT definitions. Clonality, which ranges from 0 to 1, was calculated as one minus the normalized Shannon entropy of productive rearrangement frequencies. Public clonotype analysis was restricted to overrepresented clonotypes comprising at least 0.05% of each patient's repertoire. Some 14 age-matched healthy donor repertoires from immuneACCESS served as clonality controls. TCRdb carries this immuneACCESS record with in-frame sequences only. Its versions omit some clonotypes, under half of them owing to an unresolved V gene in the studies checked, with the rest unexplained. V, J and clone size derive from that table, while D and trimming were established from the DNA sequence. Within this sample are about 160,000 clones, with 81% of them counted one time only. Jointly, the top ten make up 2% to 2.5% of the sample.

In the paper's terms, the time point label means: about a year on ibrutinib. For TCR beta library preparation, approximately 2 micrograms of genomic DNA was extracted from cryopreserved PBMCs. High-throughput TCR beta sequencing was performed on longitudinal blood samples from CLL patients receiving ibrutinib monotherapy. The patients took part in an open-label, single-center phase 2 trial of ibrutinib monotherapy. The specimen comprised PBMCs, sampled after 12 months of ibrutinib treatment. The receptor was isolated from a human donor with chronic lymphocytic leukemia. The rearrangement joined TRBV5-5 to TRBJ2-7, with 8 middle bases fitting TRBD1. The DNA sequence is TGTGCCAGCAACCCCTACGGACAGGGTCGCTACGAGCAGTACTTC. Translated, it gives CASNPYGQGRYEQYF.